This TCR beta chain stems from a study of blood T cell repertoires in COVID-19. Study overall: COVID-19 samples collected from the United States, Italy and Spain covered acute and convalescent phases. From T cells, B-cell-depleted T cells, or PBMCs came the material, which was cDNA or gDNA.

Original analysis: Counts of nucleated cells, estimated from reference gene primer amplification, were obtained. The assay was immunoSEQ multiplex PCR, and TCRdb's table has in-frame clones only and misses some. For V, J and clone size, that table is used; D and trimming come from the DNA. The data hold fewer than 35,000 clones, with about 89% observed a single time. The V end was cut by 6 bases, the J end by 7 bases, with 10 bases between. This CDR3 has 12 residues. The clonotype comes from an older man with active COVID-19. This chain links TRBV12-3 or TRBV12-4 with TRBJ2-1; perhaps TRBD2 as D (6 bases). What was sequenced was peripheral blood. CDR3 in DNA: TGTGCCAGCAGCCGACTAGTGAATGAGCAGTTCTTC. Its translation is CASSRLVNEQFF.